The 26 T cell receptor beta chains in this list originate from one sample, sequenced in a study of cytomegalovirus exposure and HLA in healthy donors. The primer mix had 60 Vbeta and 13 Jbeta primers. The data were produced by immunoSEQ multiplex PCR, yet TCRdb's version contains in-frame clones alone and is incomplete. This sample has 140,000 to 150,000 clones, with 70% to 85% found just once. The sample comprised PBMCs. The receptors here all came from a woman aged 60-75 years in good health and CMV-seropositive.

This clone has only a few counts. The rearrangement links TRBV2 to TRBJ2-7, with 16 bases matching TRBD2. V dropped 1 base and J dropped 1; count of bases not matched to a gene: 7. Germline lookup yields CDR1 SNHLY and CDR2 FYNNEI. The CDR3 length is 19 residues. CDR3 nucleotides: TGTGCCAGCAGTGAAGTAGGGACTAGCGGGAGGGAAGATTCCTACGAGCAGTACTTC. It codes for CASSEVGTSGREDSYEQYF.

This chain connects TRBV5-6 to TRBJ2-3, with D maybe TRBD2 (5 bases). The germline V and J ends were trimmed by 0 bases and 3 bases, with 11 bases remaining between them. The CDR3 covers 15 residues. Germline V lookup: CDR1 SGHDT, CDR2 YYEEEE. The CDR3 bases are TGTGCCAGCAGCTTGGCCGGCGGGTGGACAGATACGCAGTATTTT. It specifies CASSLAGGWTDTQYF.

This clone was seen a handful of times. This chain links TRBV6-1 with TRBJ1-1; 10 bases align to TRBD1. Germline V gives CDR1 MNHNS, CDR2 SASEGT. V dropped 4 bases and J dropped 4; count of bases not matched to a gene: 3. The length of the CDR3 is 14 residues. The chain's CDR3 is CASSGQGARTEAFF. The CDR3 DNA is TGTGCCAGCAGTGGACAGGGGGCGCGCACTGAAGCTTTCTTT.

The genes are TRBV7-8 and TRBJ2-3, with 10 bases lining up with TRBD2. Trimming at V came to 5 bases and at J to 2 bases, leaving 4 bases not matched to a gene. Germline-derived CDR1 and CDR2 are SGHVS and FQNEAQ. The CDR3 consists of 15 residues. CDR3 nucleotide sequence: TGTGCCAGCAGCCCGAGCGGGAGGGTCACAGATACGCAGTATTTT. Its translation is CASSPSGRVTDTQYF. The entire variable domain, with the rest obtained from reference TRBV7-8 and TRBJ2-3, is as follows: GAGVSQSPRYKVAKRGQDVALRCDPISGHVSLFWYQQALGQGPEFLTYFQNEAQLDKSGLPSDRFFAERPEGSVSTLKIQRTQQEDSAVYLCASSPSGRVTDTQYFGPGTRLTVL.

The chain combines TRBV27 with TRBJ2-7; 14 bases map to TRBD2. With 5 bases clipped from V and 2 bases from J, the junction kept 14 bases outside the gene matches. Germline values: CDR1 MNHEY, CDR2 SMNVEV (reference sequence). This CDR3 has 19 residues. CDR3 nucleotides: TGTGCCAGCAGTCCCACCCAGACTAGCGGGAGGGCCAAGCCCTACGAGCAGTACTTC. Its translation is CASSPTQTSGRAKPYEQYF.

The chain joins TRBV5-6 to TRBJ2-3; 7 bases are a match to TRBD1. V lost 4 bases to trimming and J lost 1 base; unmatched junction nucleotides: 6. Germline CDR1 and CDR2: SGHDT and YYEEEE. The CDR3 runs 15 residues. The CDR3 spells CASSVSGTGTDTQYF. The CDR3 DNA is TGTGCCAGCAGCGTCTCCGGGACAGGCACAGATACGCAGTATTTT. Complete variable domain (other parts from reference TRBV5-6 and TRBJ2-3): DAGVTQSPTHLIKTRGQQVTLRCSPKSGHDTVSWYQQALGQGPQFIFQYYEEEERQRGNFPDRFSGHQFPNYSSELNVNALLLGDSALYLCASSVSGTGTDTQYFGPGTRLTVL.

This CDR3 is CATRSSANYGYTF. CDR3 DNA: TGTGCCACCAGATCGTCAGCTAACTATGGCTACACCTTC. This chain links TRBV28 with TRBJ1-2; D ambiguous. CDR1 and CDR2 (germline): MDHEN, SYDVKM. V lost 10 bases and J 0 bases, leaving 12 bases between the germline ends. CDR3 size: 13 residues.

The chain couples TRBV4-3 to TRBJ1-1, with 9 bases fitting TRBD1. Germline CDR1 reads LGHNA; CDR2 reads YSLEER. CDR3 length: 17 residues. The ends lost 3 bases at V and 10 bases at J; junction bases unmatched: 18. The CDR3 is CASSHSGGRTGASGAFF. The CDR3 DNA follows: TGCGCCAGCAGCCATAGCGGGGGGCGGACAGGGGCATCTGGAGCTTTCTTT.

Turning to this clone: The junction departs from the called germline gene at one end, perhaps through a read error. The rearrangement links TRBV7-2 to TRBJ2-1, with TRBD1 matching 12 bases. Germline V gene data show CDR1 as SGHTA and CDR2 as FQGNSA. This CDR3 is 16 amino acids long. The CDR3 region is CASRLGGGQGAEEQFF. CDR3 DNA sequence: TGTGCCAGCAGGTTAGGGGGGGGACAGGGGGCGGAGGAGCAGTTCTTC.

This chain joins TRBV11-3 and TRBJ2-7; tentative D call: TRBD2 (6 bases). Trimming took off 5 bases at V and 0 bases at J, with 11 bases between the two ends. Germline CDR1 is SGHNT and CDR2 is YENEEA. The CDR3 spans 14 residues. The CDR3 nucleotides are TGTGCCAGCAGCCCGGGACTTCCCTCCTACGAGCAGTACTTC. Amino acids: CASSPGLPSYEQYF.

This clone has only a few counts. The chain combines TRBV5-6 with TRBJ2-1; 12 nucleotides match TRBD2. The J segment lost 4 bases and the V segment lost 5 bases, leaving 13 bases of the junction unmatched. The germline V gene has CDR1 SGHDT and CDR2 YYEEEE. CDR3 size: 18 residues. This CDR3 is CASSPGLAGGLSYNEQFF. The CDR3 nucleotides read TGTGCCAGCAGTCCGGGACTAGCGGGTGGCCTTTCATACAATGAGCAGTTCTTC.

V gene TRBV18 combines with J gene TRBJ1-2; D might be TRBD1 (6 bases). The CDR3 extends over 14 amino acids. Trimming stripped 4 bases from V and 3 bases from J, with 12 bases between. Per the germline V gene, CDR1 is KGHSH and CDR2 is LQKENI. As DNA, the CDR3 is TGTGCCAGCTCACATAAACAGGGAGACTATGGCTACACCTTC. This translates into CASSHKQGDYGYTF. Using reference TRBV18 and TRBJ1-2 for the parts outside the CDR3, the full variable domain is NAGVMQNPRHLVRRRGQEARLRCSPMKGHSHVYWYRQLPEEGLKFMVYLQKENIIDESGMPKERFSAEFPKEGPSILRIQQVVRGDSAAYFCASSHKQGDYGYTFGSGTRLTVV.

This chain links TRBV2 with TRBJ2-7; no definite D call. The germline V gene has CDR1 SNHLY and CDR2 FYNNEI. Trimming shortened V by 4 bases and J by 3 bases, and 16 bases separated the two germline ends. CDR3 length equals 15 residues. The DNA of the CDR3 is TGTGCCAGCAGTGCCCCCGGAGAGTCGCTCTACGAGCAGTACTTC. The encoded protein is CASSAPGESLYEQYF.

V is TRBV7-9 and J is TRBJ2-7; TRBD2 matches 10 bases. Trimming removed 3 bases from V and 7 bases from J; junction bases left unmatched: 9. CDR1 and CDR2 (germline): SEHNR, FQNEAQ (reference sequence). CDR3 length equals 15 residues. The CDR3 DNA reads as TGTGCCAGCAGCTTGGGAGCGGGAGGGTTTGAAGAGCAGTACTTC. The encoded protein is CASSLGAGGFEEQYF.

The gene calls are TRBV4-3 and TRBJ2-5; the match to TRBD1 covers 9 bases. V was clipped by 1 base and J by 4 bases; unmatched bases: 4. This CDR3 is 15 amino acids long. Per the germline V gene, CDR1 is LGHNA and CDR2 is YSLEER. CDR3 loop: CASSQGTGEGETQYF. CDR3 nucleotide sequence: TGCGCCAGCAGCCAAGGGACAGGGGAAGGAGAGACCCAGTACTTC.

V and J are TRBV30 and TRBJ2-2, with 7 nucleotides matching TRBD1. The junction had 4 bases not matched to a gene; V was cut back by 4 bases and J by 2 bases. Germline CDR1 is GTSNPN and CDR2 is SVGIG (reference sequence). This CDR3 is 14 amino acids long. The DNA for the CDR3 is TGTGCCTGGAACCGGGACAGCAACACCGGGGAGCTGTTTTTT. Amino acid sequence: CAWNRDSNTGELFF.

The gene calls are TRBV6-1 and TRBJ2-1, with a tentative D call TRBD1 (6 bases). Trimming pared 3 bases from V and 9 bases from J, leaving 12 bases between. The CDR3 consists of 13 residues. Germline V gives CDR1 MNHNS, CDR2 SASEGT. CDR3 DNA: TGTGCCAGCAGTGAGAACCGGGACACTGAGCAGTTCTTC. Translation gives CASSENRDTEQFF.

The chain employs TRBV30 and TRBJ1-6, with 10 nucleotides matching TRBD1. Trimming took 4 bases from V and 10 from J; bases not matched to a gene: 4. Per the germline V gene, CDR1 is GTSNPN and CDR2 is SVGIG (reference sequence). The CDR3 has 13 residues. CDR3: CAWTPTGGSPLHF. The CDR3 DNA sequence: TGTGCCTGGACCCCGACAGGGGGCTCACCCCTCCACTTT.

A few counts support this clone. CDR3 nucleotides: TGCGCCAGCAGCTTGGGTGGTTCAGGGAACACCGGGGAGCTGTTTTTT. Protein sequence: CASSLGGSGNTGELFF. The V call is TRBV5-1, the J call TRBJ2-2; no definite D call. Trimming stripped 0 bases from V and 1 base from J, with 10 bases between. CDR3 length equals 16 residues. Germline lookup yields CDR1 SGHRS and CDR2 YFSETQ.

The chain uses TRBV6-4 and TRBJ2-2; tentative D call: TRBD2 (6 bases). Germline V CDR1 and CDR2: MRHNA, SNTAGT. V was trimmed by 4 bases and J by 0 bases, leaving 15 bases between them. The CDR3 consists of 17 residues. CDR3 region: CASSVLAGFANTGELFF. In DNA, the CDR3 is TGTGCCAGCAGTGTTTTGGCGGGGTTCGCGAACACCGGGGAGCTGTTTTTT.

V gene TRBV5-1 combines with J gene TRBJ2-3, with a possible D match to TRBD2 (5 bases). Trimming took 4 bases from V and 4 from J, leaving 7 bases between them. Germline V gives CDR1 SGHRS, CDR2 YFSETQ. There are 12 residues in the CDR3. The CDR3 DNA follows: TGCGCCAGCAGCCCCGGGGCAGATACGCAGTATTTT. As protein: CASSPGADTQYF.

The genes are TRBV29-1 and TRBJ2-7, with 8 bases that match TRBD2. V dropped 7 bases and J dropped 9; count of bases not matched to a gene: 17. The CDR3 totals 14 residues. Germline V gene sequence: CDR1 SQVTM, CDR2 ANQGSEA. CDR3 region: CSALTQGLAAGQYF. CDR3 nucleotide sequence: TGCAGCGCCCTTACTCAAGGACTAGCAGCAGGGCAGTACTTC.

The rearrangement links TRBV5-1 to TRBJ2-5; D perhaps matches TRBD2 (5 bases). This CDR3 spans 14 amino acids. Germline values: CDR1 SGHRS, CDR2 YFSETQ. V shed 4 bases and J shed 4 bases, with 14 bases lying between them. This CDR3 is CASSPRGSGETQYF. The CDR3 DNA reads as TGCGCCAGCAGCCCGAGAGGGAGTGGAGAGACCCAGTACTTC.

The chain uses TRBV19 and TRBJ1-5, with D possibly TRBD1 on 5 matching bases. The CDR3 has 14 amino acids. Trimming took off 4 bases at V and 5 bases at J, with 12 bases between the two ends. Germline-derived CDR1 and CDR2 are LNHDA and SQIVND (reference sequence). The chain's CDR3 is CASSRAQVYQPQHF. The CDR3, as DNA: TGTGCCAGTAGTAGGGCACAGGTGTATCAGCCCCAGCATTTT.

V is TRBV11-2 and J is TRBJ2-3, with D tentatively TRBD2 (6 bases). The germline V gene encodes CDR1 SGHAT and CDR2 FQNNGV. Between the trimmed V and J ends, which lost 8 bases and 2 bases, there was a span of 14 bases. CDR3 length: 14 residues. This CDR3 is CASRSTGDTDTQYF. CDR3 DNA sequence: TGTGCCAGCCGCTCGACGGGAGACACAGATACGCAGTATTTT. The full variable domain, completed using reference TRBV11-2 and TRBJ2-3, is EAGVAQSPRYKIIEKRQSVAFWCNPISGHATLYWYQQILGQGPKLLIQFQNNGVVDDSQLPKDRFSAERLKGVDSTLKIQPAKLEDSAVYLCASRSTGDTDTQYFGPGTRLTVL.

CDR3 region: CASSKRDPPPGELFF. The CDR3 nucleotides are TGTGCCAGCAGCAAGCGGGACCCGCCTCCCGGGGAGCTGTTTTTT. The rearrangement uses TRBV21-1 and TRBJ2-2; TRBD2, the table's D call, was not compared with the DNA. TRBV21-1 is given as a pseudogene. The CDR3 length is 15 residues.